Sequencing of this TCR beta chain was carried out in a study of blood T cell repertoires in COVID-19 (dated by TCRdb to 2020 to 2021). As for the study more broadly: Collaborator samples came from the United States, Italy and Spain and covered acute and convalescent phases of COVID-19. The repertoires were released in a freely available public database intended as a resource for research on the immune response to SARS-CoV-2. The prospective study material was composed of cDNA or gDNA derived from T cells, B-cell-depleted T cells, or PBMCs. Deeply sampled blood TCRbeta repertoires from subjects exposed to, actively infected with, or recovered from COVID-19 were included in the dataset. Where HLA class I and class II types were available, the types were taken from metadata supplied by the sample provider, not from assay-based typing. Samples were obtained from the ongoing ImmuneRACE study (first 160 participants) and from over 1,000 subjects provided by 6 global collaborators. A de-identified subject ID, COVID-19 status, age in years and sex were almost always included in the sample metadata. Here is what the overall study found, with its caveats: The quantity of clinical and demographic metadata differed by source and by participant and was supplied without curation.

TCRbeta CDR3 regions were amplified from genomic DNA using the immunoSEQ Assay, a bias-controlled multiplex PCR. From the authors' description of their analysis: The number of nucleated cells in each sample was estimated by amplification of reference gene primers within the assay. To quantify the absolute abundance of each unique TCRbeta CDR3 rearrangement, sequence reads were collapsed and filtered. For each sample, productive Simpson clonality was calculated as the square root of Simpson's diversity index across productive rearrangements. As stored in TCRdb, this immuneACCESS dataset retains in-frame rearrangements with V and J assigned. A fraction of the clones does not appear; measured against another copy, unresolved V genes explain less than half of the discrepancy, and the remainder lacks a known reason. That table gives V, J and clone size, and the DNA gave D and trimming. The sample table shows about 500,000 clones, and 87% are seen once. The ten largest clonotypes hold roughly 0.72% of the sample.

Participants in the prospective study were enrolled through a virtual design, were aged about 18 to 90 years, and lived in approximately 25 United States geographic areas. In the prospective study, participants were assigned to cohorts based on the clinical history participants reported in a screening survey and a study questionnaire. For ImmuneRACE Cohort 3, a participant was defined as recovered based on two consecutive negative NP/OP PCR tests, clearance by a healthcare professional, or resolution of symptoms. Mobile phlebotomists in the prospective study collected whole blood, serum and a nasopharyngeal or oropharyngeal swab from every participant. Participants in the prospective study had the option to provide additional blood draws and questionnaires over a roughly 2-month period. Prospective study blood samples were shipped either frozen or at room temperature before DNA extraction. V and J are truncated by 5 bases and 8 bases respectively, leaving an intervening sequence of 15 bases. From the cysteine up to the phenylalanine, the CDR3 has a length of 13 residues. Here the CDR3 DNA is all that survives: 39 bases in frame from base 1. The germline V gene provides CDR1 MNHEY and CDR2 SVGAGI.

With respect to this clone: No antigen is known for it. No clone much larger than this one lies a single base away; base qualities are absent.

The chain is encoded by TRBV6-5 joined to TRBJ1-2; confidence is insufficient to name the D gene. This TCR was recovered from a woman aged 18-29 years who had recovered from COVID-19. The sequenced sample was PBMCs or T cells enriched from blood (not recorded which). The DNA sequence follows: TGTGCCAGCAGTCCCCGGGAGAAAGTGGGCTACACCTTC. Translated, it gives CASSPREKVGYTF.